The 29 T cell receptor beta chains in this list originate from one sample, sequenced in a study of blood T cell repertoires in COVID-19. Clones were sequenced by immunoSEQ multiplex PCR, and TCRdb holds only the in-frame ones, with some missing. There are about 68,000 clones in the sample; around 91% occur only once, and 2.5% to 3% lies in the top ten. Sample: peripheral blood. The receptors were gathered from a man in his fifties or sixties with acute or convalescent COVID-19.

The gene calls are TRBV24-1 and TRBJ2-3; TRBD2 agrees at 13 bases. J lost 3 bases, V lost 2 bases, and 1 base had no gene match. CDR3 length: 16 residues. CDR1 is KGHDR and CDR2 is SFDVKD in the germline V gene. Here the CDR3 reads CATSDWTSGSTDTQYF. The DNA for the CDR3 is TGTGCCACCAGTGATTGGACTAGCGGGAGTACAGATACGCAGTATTTT.

V usage is TRBV18 and J usage is TRBJ2-5; 10 bases fit TRBD2. Per the germline V gene, CDR1 is KGHSH and CDR2 is LQKENI. The CDR3 loop spans 15 amino acids. After removal of 3 bases from V and 5 bases from J, the junction contained 6 bases not matched to a gene. CDR3 nucleotide sequence: TGTGCCAGCTCACCGCTAGCGGGAGAGAGGGAGACCCAGTACTTC. Amino acid sequence: CASSPLAGERETQYF.

The V and J genes are TRBV27 and TRBJ2-3; 14 positions match TRBD2. The V segment lost 5 bases and the J segment 4 bases; nucleotides outside the gene matches: 5. Germline V gene lookup returns CDR1 MNHEY and CDR2 SMNVEV (reference sequence). The CDR3 contains 16 residues. CDR3 residues: CASSRTSGRMADTQYF. CDR3 bases: TGTGCCAGCAGTCGGACTAGCGGGAGGATGGCAGATACGCAGTATTTT.

This chain joins TRBV7-9 and TRBJ2-3; 7 nucleotides agree with TRBD1. The germline CDR1 and CDR2 sequences are SEHNR and FQNEAQ (reference sequence). This CDR3 contains 19 residues. V dropped 4 bases and J dropped 3; count of bases not matched to a gene: 19. The CDR3 loop reads CASSYEPAPQGRRTDTQYF. Written as DNA, the CDR3 is TGTGCCAGCAGCTATGAACCAGCCCCACAGGGGCGCCGTACAGATACGCAGTATTTT.

This sequence joins TRBV7-9 and TRBJ2-7; the D gene is possibly TRBD1 (6 bases). Between the trimmed V and J ends, which lost 0 bases and 3 bases, there was a span of 15 bases. Germline assignment: CDR1 SEHNR and CDR2 FQNEAQ (reference sequence). CDR3 size: 16 residues. The CDR3 spells CASSLAPLQGGYEQYF. The CDR3 bases are TGTGCCAGCAGCTTAGCACCCCTCCAAGGGGGCTACGAGCAGTACTTC.

V is TRBV30 and J is TRBJ2-7; D unresolved. The V end was cut by 0 bases, the J end by 2 bases, with 14 bases between. CDR1 is GTSNPN and CDR2 is SVGIG in the germline V gene (reference sequence). CDR3 length: 15 residues. The CDR3, as DNA: TGTGCCTGGAGTGTACCACAGATAAGTCCCTACGAGCAGTACGTC. It codes for CAWSVPQISPYEQYV.

CDR3 in DNA: TGCAGTGTCAGGCGCGCCTACGAGCAGTACTTC. Translation: CSVRRAYEQYF. J is TRBJ2-7 and V is TRBV20-1, with D uncertain. Trimming cost V 7 bases and J 2 bases, with 9 bases left between them. The germline V gene has CDR1 DFQATT and CDR2 SNEGSKA (reference sequence). This CDR3 has 11 residues.

The chain employs TRBV2 and TRBJ1-1, with TRBD1 matching over 9 bases. Germline-derived CDR1 and CDR2 are SNHLY and FYNNEI. This CDR3 has 14 amino acids. With V trimmed by 11 bases and J by 3 bases, 10 bases remained unmatched. CDR3 sequence reads: CAGWTGVEYTEAFF. CDR3 nucleotides: TGTGCCGGATGGACAGGGGTAGAATACACTGAAGCTTTCTTT.

This clone was seen once. V gene TRBV5-4 combines with J gene TRBJ2-3; 7 bases align to TRBD2. Germline-derived CDR1 and CDR2 are SGHNT and YYREEE (reference sequence). The V segment lost 2 bases and the J segment 6 bases; nucleotides outside the gene matches: 9. This CDR3 is built from 15 residues. CDR3 sequence: CASSLGGRGTDTQYF. DNA for the CDR3: TGTGCCAGCAGCTTAGGCGGGAGAGGAACGGATACGCAGTATTTT. The full variable domain, its missing parts supplied by reference TRBV5-4 and TRBJ2-3, is ETGVTQSPTHLIKTRGQQVTLRCSSQSGHNTVSWYQQALGQGPQFIFQYYREEENGRGNFPPRFSGLQFPNYSSELNVNALELDDSALYLCASSLGGRGTDTQYFGPGTRLTVL.

The J gene is TRBJ2-5, the V gene TRBV29-1; 7 bases line up with TRBD2. Per the germline V gene, CDR1 is SQVTM and CDR2 is ANQGSEA. Germline trimming cut 3 bases from V and 5 bases from J; bases unmatched to any gene: 15. This CDR3 contains 16 residues. This chain's CDR3 is CSVDSAVGLGGETQYF. The CDR3 DNA is TGCAGCGTTGATTCGGCGGTGGGACTGGGAGGGGAGACCCAGTACTTC.

V is TRBV7-9 and J is TRBJ1-2; D perhaps matches TRBD1 (6 bases). CDR3 length: 14 residues. V was cut by 5 bases and J by 4 bases, with 14 bases left in between. CDR1 is SEHNR, CDR2 FQNEAQ, per germline (reference sequence). CDR3 loop: CASSPRGPGYGYTF. As DNA, the CDR3 is TGTGCCAGCAGCCCCAGGGGACCTGGCTATGGCTACACCTTC. Based on the CDR3 plus reference TRBV7-9 and TRBJ1-2, the full variable domain is DTGVSQNPRHKITKRGQNVTFRCDPISEHNRLYWYRQTLGQGPEFLTYFQNEAQLEKSRLLSDRFSAERPKGSFSTLEIQRTEQGDSAMYLCASSPRGPGYGYTFGSGTRLTVV.

DNA of the CDR3: TGTGCCAGCAGTTTCCCGGGGGGGGCGAACACCGGGGAGCTGTTTTTT. Its translation is CASSFPGGANTGELFF. This chain uses TRBV27 with TRBJ2-2, with TRBD2 matching 8 bases. V lost 3 bases, J lost 0 bases, and 3 bases stayed unmatched. This CDR3 has 16 residues. The germline CDR1 and CDR2 sequences are MNHEY and SMNVEV (reference sequence).

The genes are TRBV24-1 and TRBJ1-1; 8 bases match TRBD1. Trimming cost V 3 bases and J 10 bases; bases outside gene matches: 12. This CDR3 is 15 amino acids long. Per germline, CDR1 KGHDR and CDR2 SFDVKD. CDR3 sequence: CATSDPSGQGQRAFF. The CDR3 DNA is TGTGCCACCAGTGATCCCTCAGGACAGGGTCAGAGAGCTTTCTTT.

The chain uses TRBV30 and TRBJ1-5; TRBD1 agrees at 8 bases. The germline V gene has CDR1 GTSNPN and CDR2 SVGIG (reference sequence). CDR3 length: 14 amino acids. V lost 7 bases, J lost 7 bases, and 12 bases stayed unmatched. This CDR3 reads CAFQQTGVGQPQHF. CDR3 sequence (DNA): TGTGCCTTTCAACAGACAGGGGTTGGACAGCCCCAGCATTTT. The whole variable domain, remainder taken from reference TRBV30 and TRBJ1-5, is SQTIHQWPATLVQPVGSPLSLECTVEGTSNPNLYWYRQAAGRGLQLLFYSVGIGQISSEVPQNLSASRPQDRQFILSSKKLLLSDSGFYLCAFQQTGVGQPQHFGDGTRLSIL.

The gene calls are TRBV27 and TRBJ1-1, with D possibly being TRBD1 (6 bases). V was shortened by 6 bases and J by 1 base, with 12 bases between the two germline ends. Germline-derived CDR1 and CDR2 are MNHEY and SMNVEV (reference sequence). CDR3 size: 14 residues. The CDR3 loop reads CASSPGQWNTEAFF. Here the CDR3 DNA reads TGTGCCAGCAGCCCAGGACAGTGGAACACTGAAGCTTTCTTT.

The chain joins TRBV6-2 or TRBV6-3 to TRBJ1-1; D call uncertain. Trimming removed 1 base at V and 8 bases at J, with 8 bases between. The CDR3 sequence is 12 residues long. Germline V CDR1 and CDR2: MNHEY, SVGEGT. CDR3 residues: CASSYFAGEAFF. Here the CDR3 DNA reads TGTGCCAGCAGTTACTTTGCAGGCGAAGCTTTCTTT.

The chain recombines TRBV10-3 with TRBJ2-1; perhaps TRBD2 as D (5 bases). The V gene lost 3 bases and the J gene lost 0 bases, with 9 bases spanning the gap. Germline V CDR1 and CDR2: ENHRY, SYGVKD. This CDR3 has 15 residues. Written as DNA, the CDR3 is TGTGCCATCAGTGACGGGGAGAACTCCTACAATGAGCAGTTCTTC. Translated: CAISDGENSYNEQFF.

The genes are TRBV5-6 and TRBJ2-5; D might be TRBD2 (6 bases). Trimming removed 0 bases at V and 3 bases at J, with 9 bases between. CDR3 length equals 14 residues. Germline V gives CDR1 SGHDT, CDR2 YYEEEE. CDR3 nucleotide sequence: TGTGCCAGCAGCTTGGTGGGACTGAAAGAGACCCAGTACTTC. Its translation: CASSLVGLKETQYF.

The CDR3 sequence is CASSPRGYEQYV. The DNA of the CDR3 is TGTGCCAGCAGCCCAAGGGGCTACGAGCAGTACGTC. The rearrangement links TRBV11-2 to TRBJ2-7; tentative D call: TRBD1 (5 bases). This CDR3 has 12 residues. Per germline, CDR1 SGHAT and CDR2 FQNNGV. V lost 5 bases to trimming and J lost 3 bases, with 8 bases between them.

The chain carries TRBV6-5 and TRBJ2-3; 9 nucleotides align to TRBD1. Looked up from germline, CDR1 is MNHEY and CDR2 is SVGAGI. The CDR3 has 15 amino acids. After removal of 4 bases from V and 4 bases from J, the junction contained 6 bases not matched to a gene. In DNA, the CDR3 is TGTGCCAGCAGTTGGACAGGGGAGGAACCAGATACGCAGTATTTT. It codes for CASSWTGEEPDTQYF.

This clone is a singleton in its sample. J is TRBJ2-6 and V is TRBV18; the D gene is possibly TRBD1 (5 bases). The CDR3 is 16 residues long. Trimming left V 1 base short and J 0 bases short, with 7 bases between. CDR1 and CDR2 (germline): KGHSH, LQKENI. CDR3 bases: TGTGCCAGCTCACCACAGACAGCCTCTGGGGCCAACGTCCTGACTTTC. It translates to CASSPQTASGANVLTF.

This clone was seen only once. V gene TRBV18 combines with J gene TRBJ1-1; D is possibly TRBD1 (5 bases). In germline, CDR1 is KGHSH, CDR2 LQKENI. The CDR3 consists of 13 residues. V lost 0 bases and J 10 bases, leaving 12 bases between the germline ends. The CDR3 loop reads CASSPPREGPAFF. The CDR3 nucleotides are TGTGCCAGCTCACCACCTAGGGAGGGACCAGCTTTCTTT.

The CDR3 DNA reads as TGTGCCAGCAGCAAGACTAGTGCAGATACGCAGTATTTT. It specifies CASSKTSADTQYF. The chain couples TRBV9 to TRBJ2-3; a possible D gene is TRBD2 (6 bases). The CDR3 is made up of 13 amino acids. Germline V lookup: CDR1 SGDLS, CDR2 YYNGEE. The ends were cut back, 4 bases at V and 4 bases at J, with 10 bases in the middle.

This clone was counted only a few times. The chain joins TRBV4-1 to TRBJ2-1; 8 bases fit TRBD2. Germline V CDR1 and CDR2: MGHRA, YSYEKL. The CDR3 runs 19 residues. The J segment lost 4 bases and the V segment lost 0 bases, leaving 14 bases of the junction unmatched. The DNA for the CDR3 is TGCGCCAGCAGCCAAGATGTAAAAGGGACGGGAGGGATGTACAATGAGCAGTTCTTC. This codes for CASSQDVKGTGGMYNEQFF.

V is TRBV5-4 and J is TRBJ1-2, with 11 bases matching TRBD1. CDR1 is SGHNT, CDR2 YYREEE, per germline (reference sequence). The V and J ends lost 4 bases and 4 bases, in that order; junction bases with no gene match: 6. The CDR3 is 15 residues long. CDR3 region: CASSPRGQGGYGYTF. Written as DNA, the CDR3 is TGTGCCAGCAGCCCGCGGGGACAGGGGGGCTATGGCTACACCTTC.

The CDR3 reads CASSAGQQNTEAFF. The CDR3 nucleotides are TGTGCCAGCAGCGCGGGACAGCAGAACACTGAAGCTTTCTTT. The chain carries TRBV11-3 and TRBJ1-1; 7 bases are shared with TRBD1. V trimming: 5 bases; J trimming: 1 base; junction bases outside the gene matches: 4. Germline-derived CDR1 and CDR2 are SGHNT and YENEEA. The CDR3 covers 14 residues. The full variable domain, with the rest looked up from reference TRBV11-3 and TRBJ1-1, is EAGVVQSPRYKIIEKKQPVAFWCNPISGHNTLYWYLQNLGQGPELLIRYENEEAVDDSQLPKDRFSAERLKGVDSTLKIQPAELGDSAVYLCASSAGQQNTEAFFGQGTRLTVV.

The chain is built from TRBV18 and TRBJ2-5; 7 nucleotides match TRBD1. The germline V gene has CDR1 KGHSH and CDR2 LQKENI. J lost 1 base, V lost 1 base, and 0 bases had no gene match. This CDR3 has 14 amino acids. The CDR3 loop reads CASSPRDSQETQYF. DNA of the CDR3: TGTGCCAGCTCACCACGGGACAGCCAAGAGACCCAGTACTTC.

The chain employs TRBV13 and TRBJ1-2, with D maybe TRBD1 (6 bases). The CDR3 has 17 residues. Trimming left V 5 bases short and J 8 bases short, with 27 bases between. Germline-derived CDR1 and CDR2 are PRHDT and FYEKMQ (reference sequence). The CDR3 reads CASSPGWRGRTGVGYTF. In DNA form, the CDR3 reads TGTGCCAGCAGCCCCGGTTGGCGGGGGCGTACGGGTGTGGGCTACACCTTC.

This chain uses TRBV5-6 with TRBJ1-1; D call uncertain. From germline, CDR1 is SGHDT and CDR2 YYEEEE. The germline V and J ends were trimmed by 0 bases and 0 bases, with 9 bases remaining between them. The CDR3 length is 15 residues. The DNA of the CDR3 is TGTGCCAGCAGCTTGGGTTACAGATTGAACACTGAAGCTTTCTTT. This sequence encodes CASSLGYRLNTEAFF.